This entry lists 21 T cell receptor beta chains sequenced from one sample in a study of blood T cell repertoires in COVID-19. Sequencing was performed with immunoSEQ multiplex PCR; in TCRdb, only in-frame clones are kept and a portion is missing. The sample contains under 200,000 clones, more than 65% of which appear only once. Material for sequencing was PBMCs or T cells enriched from blood (not recorded which). The receptor set was obtained from a man aged 60 to 69 who had recovered from COVID-19.

J is TRBJ2-2 and V is TRBV7-8; no clear D gene. Trimming removed 3 bases at V and 6 bases at J, with 5 bases between. Germline CDR1 reads SGHVS; CDR2 reads FQNEAQ. CDR3 size: 12 residues. The CDR3 DNA reads TGTGCCAGCAGCTTCGTTGCCGGGGAGCTGTTTTTT. This encodes CASSFVAGELFF.

The chain recombines TRBV19 with TRBJ2-1; maybe TRBD2 (5 bases). V gave up 6 bases and J gave up 0 bases, with 12 bases separating them. CDR3 length: 15 amino acids. Per the germline V gene, CDR1 is LNHDA and CDR2 is SQIVND (reference sequence). CDR3 in amino acids: CASSRAVSSYNEQFF. CDR3 DNA sequence: TGTGCCAGTAGCCGAGCGGTGAGCTCCTACAATGAGCAGTTCTTC. Looking up the rest from reference TRBV19 and TRBJ2-1 gives the full variable domain: DGGITQSPKYLFRKEGQNVTLSCEQNLNHDAMYWYRQDPGQGLRLIYYSQIVNDFQKGDIAEGYSVSREKKESFPLTVTSAQKNPTAFYLCASSRAVSSYNEQFFGPGTRLTVL.

This chain links TRBV6-6 with TRBJ1-6; 10 bases map to TRBD1. V was clipped by 5 bases and J by 0 bases; unmatched bases: 16. CDR3 length: 21 residues. The germline V gene has CDR1 MNHNY and CDR2 SVGAGI (reference sequence). CDR3 region: CASSLFPGQGGRSSYNSPLHF. The CDR3 region has the DNA TGTGCCAGCAGTCTCTTCCCCGGACAGGGGGGGAGAAGCTCCTATAATTCACCCCTCCACTTT.

The chain uses TRBV24-1 and TRBJ1-1; 11 positions match TRBD1. J was trimmed by 7 bases and V by 2 bases; bases with no gene match: 5. Germline CDR1 reads KGHDR; CDR2 reads SFDVKD. The CDR3 covers 15 residues. The CDR3 DNA sequence: TGTGCCACCAGTGATTCAGGACAGGGGGCTGGTGAAGCTTTCTTT. It is translated as CATSDSGQGAGEAFF.

The chain joins TRBV5-4 to TRBJ1-2; 10 bases line up with TRBD1. Looked up from germline, CDR1 is SGHNT and CDR2 is YYREEE (reference sequence). CDR3 length: 15 residues. V was pared by 1 base and J by 8 bases, with 8 bases of the junction left unmatched. DNA for the CDR3: TGTGCCAGCAGCTTGCTAGGACAGGGGGATCGGGGCTACACCTTC. Translated, it gives CASSLLGQGDRGYTF.

This clone has more than one count but fewer than ten. Here the CDR3 DNA reads TGTGCCCCTAGAGGGGGCGATAAAGAGACCCAGTACTTC. It encodes CAPRGGDKETQYF. The V gene is TRBV27, the J gene TRBJ2-5; TRBD1 matches at 7 bases. The CDR3 has 13 residues. V was pared by 11 bases and J by 3 bases, with 9 bases of the junction left unmatched. Germline assignment: CDR1 MNHEY and CDR2 SMNVEV (reference sequence).

Details on this clone: Other DNA sequences of this sample code for an identical CDR3. V usage is TRBV28 and J usage is TRBJ1-2; no firm D call. Trimming took off 2 bases at V and 8 bases at J, with 12 bases between the two ends. The CDR3 consists of 13 residues. The germline CDR1 and CDR2 sequences are MDHEN and SYDVKM. The CDR3 here is CASSLEGARGYTF. The CDR3 region has the DNA TGTGCCAGCAGTTTAGAGGGCGCTCGGGGCTACACCTTC.

J is TRBJ2-7 and V is TRBV20-1, with D maybe TRBD1 (6 bases). The CDR3 loop spans 12 amino acids. V was cut by 3 bases and J by 2 bases, with 8 bases left in between. Germline V gene sequence: CDR1 DFQATT, CDR2 SNEGSKA (reference sequence). CDR3 bases: TGCAGTGCTAGTGACAGGACCTACGAGCAGTACTTC. It encodes CSASDRTYEQYF.

V usage is TRBV5-1 and J usage is TRBJ1-1; TRBD1 matches at 9 bases. Trimming at V came to 4 bases and at J to 10 bases, leaving 8 bases not matched to a gene. The CDR3 has 13 amino acids. Germline V gene lookup returns CDR1 SGHRS and CDR2 YFSETQ. CDR3 region: CASSGTGSTLAFF. The DNA for the CDR3 is TGCGCCAGCAGCGGGACAGGGTCTACTTTAGCTTTCTTT.

The V gene is TRBV29-1, the J gene TRBJ2-2, with TRBD1 identical over 8 bases. Germline trimming cut 3 bases from V and 7 bases from J; bases unmatched to any gene: 7. Germline V gene sequence: CDR1 SQVTM, CDR2 ANQGSEA. The CDR3 runs to 14 residues. The DNA of the CDR3 is TGCAGCGTTGAGCGGACAGGGTTAAGCGGGGAGCTGTTTTTT. Translation: CSVERTGLSGELFF.

This clone was seen once. The chain joins TRBV9 to TRBJ2-4; TRBD2 might be the D (6 bases). Trimming took off 0 bases at V and 12 bases at J, with 13 bases between the two ends. Germline assignment: CDR1 SGDLS and CDR2 YYNGEE. The CDR3 consists of 13 residues. The CDR3 loop is CASSVATSFPQYF. CDR3 in DNA: TGTGCCAGCAGCGTAGCTACTAGCTTTCCTCAGTACTTC.

The rearrangement links TRBV6-5 to TRBJ2-7, with 9 nucleotides matching TRBD1. The length of the CDR3 is 11 residues. Losses at the gene ends were 10 bases for V and 7 bases for J; bases not matched to a gene: 5. Germline values: CDR1 MNHEY, CDR2 SVGAGI. The CDR3 loop reads CATHRGLEQYF. The DNA of the CDR3 is TGTGCCACGCACAGGGGGCTTGAGCAGTACTTC.

V gene TRBV7-2 combines with J gene TRBJ1-2, with TRBD1 as a possible D gene (5 bases). This CDR3 is built from 11 residues. The V and J ends lost 11 bases and 8 bases respectively, with 15 bases between them. Germline V gene sequence: CDR1 SGHTA, CDR2 FQGNSA. The CDR3 loop is CALRQGYGYTF. The CDR3 DNA follows: TGTGCCCTCCGGCAGGGCTACGGCTACACCTTC.

The chain couples TRBV6-4 to TRBJ2-2, with a weak D call TRBD2 (5 bases). The CDR3 is 13 amino acids. Germline-derived CDR1 and CDR2 are MRHNA and SNTAGT. V lost 8 bases, J lost 4 bases, and 11 bases lay in between. In DNA, the CDR3 is TGTGCCAGCTCGGGCAGCGGCACCGGGGAGCTGTTTTTT. This encodes CASSGSGTGELFF.

V is TRBV19 and J is TRBJ1-2; 9 bases align to TRBD1. Germline-derived CDR1 and CDR2 are LNHDA and SQIVND (reference sequence). Unmatched junction bases numbered 10, after V lost 7 bases and J lost 7 bases. This CDR3 is 14 amino acids long. CDR3 nucleotide sequence: TGTGCCAGTATTCCCCGGGACAGGGTTCTTGGCTACACCTTC. It encodes CASIPRDRVLGYTF.

Concerning this clone: The same CDR3 is also encoded by other DNA sequences in this sample. The chain recombines TRBV19 with TRBJ1-5; perhaps TRBD1 as D (5 bases). Germline V gene data show CDR1 as LNHDA and CDR2 as SQIVND (reference sequence). Trimming stripped 4 bases from V and 4 bases from J, with 8 bases between. The CDR3 is 13 residues long. The CDR3 nucleotides read TGTGCCAGTAGTAGCCAGGGTAATCAGCCCCAGCATTTT. It translates to CASSSQGNQPQHF. The full variable domain, with the rest looked up from reference TRBV19 and TRBJ1-5, is DGGITQSPKYLFRKEGQNVTLSCEQNLNHDAMYWYRQDPGQGLRLIYYSQIVNDFQKGDIAEGYSVSREKKESFPLTVTSAQKNPTAFYLCASSSQGNQPQHFGDGTRLSIL.

This rearrangement joins TRBV3-1 (or the pseudogene TRBV3-2) to TRBJ2-3; 7 bases map to TRBD2. The V gene end was trimmed by 4 bases and the J gene end by 5 bases; junction bases not matched to a gene: 3. The CDR3 consists of 13 residues. Germline CDR1 reads LGHDT; CDR2 reads YNNKEL (reference sequence). The CDR3 sequence is CASSPAGLDTQYF. Here the CDR3 DNA reads TGTGCCAGCAGCCCAGCGGGACTAGATACGCAGTATTTT.

This sequence joins TRBV5-1 and TRBJ1-6, with D perhaps TRBD1 (6 bases). The germline V and J ends were trimmed by 0 bases and 8 bases, with 18 bases remaining between them. The CDR3 sequence is 17 residues long. Per germline, CDR1 SGHRS and CDR2 YFSETQ. As DNA, the CDR3 is TGCGCCAGCAGCTTGGAAGCCCTGAGCAGGGGTGATTCACCCCTCCACTTT. It codes for CASSLEALSRGDSPLHF.

This chain connects TRBV9 to TRBJ2-7; 10 nucleotides align to TRBD1. The CDR3 runs to 15 residues. The V gene end was trimmed by 4 bases and the J gene end by 4 bases; junction bases not matched to a gene: 8. Germline loops: CDR1 SGDLS, CDR2 YYNGEE. In DNA form, the CDR3 reads TGTGCCAGCAGCTTGGGACAGGGGATCCGATACGAGCAGTACTTC. Amino acids: CASSLGQGIRYEQYF.

This rearrangement joins TRBV7-3 to TRBJ2-2, with TRBD2 identical over 8 bases. The ends lost 5 bases at V and 2 bases at J; junction bases unmatched: 4. CDR3 size: 15 residues. Looked up from germline, CDR1 is SGHTA and CDR2 is FQGTGA. The CDR3: CASSTSGLNTGELFF. The DNA for the CDR3 is TGTGCCAGCAGCACTAGCGGATTAAACACCGGGGAGCTGTTTTTT.

The rearrangement uses TRBV5-1 and TRBJ1-1; 9 positions agree with TRBD1. The germline V gene encodes CDR1 SGHRS and CDR2 YFSETQ. CDR3 length: 15 residues. Trimming cost V 4 bases and J 6 bases; bases outside gene matches: 10. The CDR3 DNA follows: TGCGCCAGCAGCGGGGGAAACAGGGGGCGGCCTGAAGCTTTCTTT. This translates into CASSGGNRGRPEAFF.